These T cell receptor beta chains were read from a single sample in a study of shared clonotypes between healthy human individuals. Sequencing used immunoSEQ multiplex PCR; TCRdb keeps in-frame clones, though not all of them. The repertoire includes about 600,000 clones, roughly 97% of them detected once, and 0.057% sits in the top ten. Sequenced input: naive CD4+ T cells sorted from blood. These receptors all stem from a woman in her twenties or thirties in good health. CDR3s leave out the opening cysteine and the closing phenylalanine or tryptophan.

TRBV27	TRBJ2-6	ASSPQGLGSGANVLT
TRBV28	TRBJ2-7	ASSLSGTGGGEQY
TRBV6-6	TRBJ2-7	ASNSRQGGSYEQY
TRBV18	TRBJ2-1	ASLTGTRGDEQF
TRBV6-1	TRBJ2-5	ASSELLGQGARETQY
TRBV5-6	TRBJ1-1	ASSLWVLAEAF
TRBV28	TRBJ1-1	ASSYRGKPEAF
TRBV28	TRBJ2-7	ASSSSPGTALREY
TRBV6-1	TRBJ2-2	ASRRGLEAGELF
TRBV10-3	TRBJ1-1	ATGQGGTEAF
TRBV5-1	TRBJ2-1	ASSEGINEQF
TRBV18	TRBJ1-1	ASSPTPSRTEAF
TRBV6-1	TRBJ2-1	ASSELAGGPGEQF
TRBV5-6	TRBJ1-2	ASSLGRGPYGYT
TRBV6-5	TRBJ2-7	ASSPLANYEQY
TRBV7-3	TRBJ2-3	ASSLVGLAGSGTDTQY
TRBV27	TRBJ2-4	ASSLGAGQLAKNIQY
TRBV5-4	TRBJ1-2	ASRPGTGLNYGYT
TRBV10-3	TRBJ1-1	AIRHRDPNTEAF
TRBV9	TRBJ2-2	ATTPFGERNTGELF
TRBV27	TRBJ1-1	ANPTGVKTEAF
TRBV28	TRBJ1-2	ASSLGGGNYGYT
TRBV30	-	AWSVMDEQY
TRBV6-6	TRBJ1-1	ASNNRENTEAF
TRBV5-1	TRBJ2-5	ASSLRGAKEETQY
TRBV10-3	TRBJ2-7	AISELFGGSYEQY
TRBV2	TRBJ2-3	ARSDRGLTDTQY
TRBV7-2	TRBJ1-5	ASSLASGGNQPQH
TRBV5-1	TRBJ1-6	ASRDSGSAALH
TRBV19	TRBJ2-2	ASSIVGRSELF
TRBV28	TRBJ1-1	ASRQGKGNTEAF
TRBV6-1	TRBJ2-7	ASSEGSHPLYEQY
TRBV28	TRBJ2-3	ASTPTTGDTQY
TRBV19	TRBJ1-5	ASSSDRVQPQH
TRBV27	TRBJ1-5	ASSSRDRVGQPQH
TRBV27	TRBJ1-1	ASSLNGDTEAF
TRBV5-8	TRBJ2-7	ASSLPLQTYEQY
TRBV2	TRBJ2-1	ASSEGQGHSYNEQF